These 10 T cell receptor beta chains were sequenced from one sample in a study of neurological immune-mediated disorders. TCRdb called the 5' RACE reads again in MiXCR, with one record for every CDR3 protein. The data contain under 100,000 distinct CDR3 sequences, about 4.3% of them singletons. The time point is: longitudinal time-point 3. The specimen was PBMCs. Every receptor here comes from a woman aged 60 to 75 with multiple sclerosis.

This clonotype was seen repeatedly, ten times or more. The V and J genes are TRBV7-2 and TRBJ2-1; D is perhaps TRBD1 (7 bases). The CDR3 length is 15 residues. The V and J ends lost 1 base and 4 bases respectively, with 11 bases between them. Germline values: CDR1 SGHTA, CDR2 FQGNSA. Here the CDR3 DNA reads TGTGCCAGCAGCTTAGAGACAGGGAGGTACAATGAGCAGTTCTTC. Amino acid sequence: CASSLETGRYNEQFF.

In its sample, this clonotype was seen many times. The chain combines TRBV20-1 with TRBJ2-7; maybe TRBD1 (6 bases). The CDR3 length is 12 residues. CDR1 is DFQATT and CDR2 is SNEGSKA in the germline V gene (reference sequence). Trimming pared 6 bases from V and 2 bases from J, leaving 11 bases between. The CDR3 sequence is CSAPDSAYEQYF. Written as DNA, the CDR3 is TGCAGTGCCCCGGACAGTGCCTACGAGCAGTACTTC.

The CDR3 bases are TGTGCCAGTAGTTTCTCACAGCTGGGGGATGAGCAGTTCTTC. Translated, it gives CASSFSQLGDEQFF. This rearrangement joins TRBV19 to TRBJ2-1; perhaps D is TRBD1 or TRBD2 (5 bases each). With 5 bases removed from V and 8 bases from J, the gap between germline ends came to 16 bases. The CDR3 covers 14 residues. Germline loops: CDR1 LNHDA, CDR2 SQIVND (reference sequence).

There are many counts of this clonotype. This chain joins TRBV9 and TRBJ2-5, with 10 nucleotides matching TRBD1. CDR1 SGDLS and CDR2 YYNGEE come from the germline V gene. V lost 2 bases and J lost 5; bases outside the gene matches: 9. The CDR3 extends over 16 amino acids. CDR3 protein: CASSVPRQGAGETQYF. In DNA form, the CDR3 reads TGTGCCAGCAGCGTTCCCCGACAGGGGGCGGGGGAGACCCAGTACTTC.

This clonotype was seen ten or more times. This chain connects TRBV6-6 to TRBJ2-7; a possible D gene is TRBD2 (6 bases). V lost 7 bases and J lost 6, with 25 bases in between. The CDR3 runs to 16 residues. CDR1 is MNHNY and CDR2 is SVGAGI in the germline V gene (reference sequence). As DNA, the CDR3 is TGTGCCAGCACCCCCGTGGAGGGCCCCATCGCCAGCGAGCAGTACTTC. This sequence encodes CASTPVEGPIASEQYF.

This clonotype was recorded at least ten times. The chain has TRBV5-1 and TRBJ1-4; tentative D call: TRBD1 (5 bases). Germline V gene data show CDR1 as SGHRS and CDR2 as YFSETQ. This CDR3 has 18 residues. Trimming removed 1 base at V and 0 bases at J, with 16 bases between. CDR3 sequence reads: CASSLRPTGIATNEKLFF. Here the CDR3 DNA reads TGCGCCAGCAGCTTGCGGCCCACAGGAATTGCAACTAATGAAAAACTGTTTTTT.

This clonotype was seen at least ten times. This chain joins TRBV20-1 and TRBJ1-5; D not certain. The V end was cut by 0 bases, the J end by 5 bases, with 11 bases between. The CDR3 extends over 14 amino acids. Germline values: CDR1 DFQATT, CDR2 SNEGSKA (reference sequence). DNA of the CDR3: TGCAGTGCTAGAGATTTGGGCGGTGATCAGCCCCAGCATTTT. This sequence encodes CSARDLGGDQPQHF.

Ten or more counts support this clonotype. The J gene is TRBJ2-7, the V gene TRBV5-1; either TRBD1 or TRBD2 may fit D (5 bases each). CDR3 length: 11 amino acids. V was pared by 4 bases and J by 7 bases, with 9 bases between. The germline gives CDR1 SGHRS, CDR2 YFSETQ. CDR3 in DNA: TGCGCCAGCAGCGGGGGAAGAGAGCAGTACTTC. Protein product: CASSGGREQYF. The full variable domain, in which reference TRBV5-1 and TRBJ2-7 provide the parts outside the CDR3, is KAGVTQTPRYLIKTRGQQVTLSCSPISGHRSVSWYQQTPGQGLQFLFEYFSETQRNKGNFPGRFSGRQFSNSRSEMNVSTLELGDSALYLCASSGGREQYFGPGTRLTVT.

The sample holds many counts of this clonotype. This chain uses TRBV5-1 with TRBJ2-7, with D perhaps matching TRBD1 (5 bases). The CDR3 is 15 residues long. The V end lost 4 bases, the J end lost 6 bases, and 20 bases lay between the germline ends. Germline V CDR1 and CDR2: SGHRS, YFSETQ. The CDR3 DNA is TGCGCCAGCAGCCTGAACCAGGGTTCTCCTGGCGAGCAGTACTTC. Protein sequence: CASSLNQGSPGEQYF.

At least ten counts were recorded for this clonotype. The genes are TRBV28 and TRBJ2-5; D is uncertain. This CDR3 region has 11 residues. Germline assignment: CDR1 MDHEN and CDR2 SYDVKM. V dropped 5 bases and J dropped 5 bases, with 6 bases sitting between them. The CDR3 DNA sequence: TGTGCCAGCAGTAACCGGGAGACCCAGTACTTC. Translation: CASSNRETQYF.